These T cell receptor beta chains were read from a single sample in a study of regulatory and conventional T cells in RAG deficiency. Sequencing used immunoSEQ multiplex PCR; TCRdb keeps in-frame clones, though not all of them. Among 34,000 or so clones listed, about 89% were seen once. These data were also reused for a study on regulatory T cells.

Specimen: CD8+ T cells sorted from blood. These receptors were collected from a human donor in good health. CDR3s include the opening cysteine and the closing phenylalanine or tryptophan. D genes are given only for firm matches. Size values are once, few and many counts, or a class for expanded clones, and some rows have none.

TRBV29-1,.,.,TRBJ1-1,CSVLGGAGAFF,TGCAGCGTTTTGGGGGGGGCAGGAGCTTTCTTT
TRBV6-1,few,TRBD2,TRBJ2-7,CASEGGSGGYEQYF,TGTGCCAGCGAGGGGGGTAGCGGGGGCTACGAGCAGTACTTC
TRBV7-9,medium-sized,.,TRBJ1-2,CASTSSGYVDYGYTF,TGTGCCAGCACCTCATCAGGGTATGTTGACTATGGCTACACCTTC
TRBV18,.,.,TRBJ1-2,CASSPSNNGVLDGYTF,TGTGCCAGCTCACCAAGCAATAACGGCGTTTTAGATGGCTACACCTTC
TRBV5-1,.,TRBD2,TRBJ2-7,CASSSTSGSLEQYF,TGCGCCAGCAGCTCGACTAGCGGGAGTCTCGAGCAGTACTTC
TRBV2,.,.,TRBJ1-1,CASTNYGPNTEAFF,TGTGCCAGCACCAACTACGGACCTAACACTGAAGCTTTCTTT
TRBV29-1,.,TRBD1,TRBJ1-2,CSGDQGQGNGYTF,TGCAGCGGAGACCAGGGACAGGGGAATGGCTACACCTTC
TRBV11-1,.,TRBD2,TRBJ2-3,CASSSVTSLTDTQYF,TGTGCCAGCAGCTCGGTGACTAGCCTGACAGATACGCAGTATTTT
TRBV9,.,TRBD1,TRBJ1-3,CASSGRQGTPSGNTIYF,TGTGCCAGCAGCGGCAGACAGGGGACCCCCTCTGGAAACACCATATATTTT
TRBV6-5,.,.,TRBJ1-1,CASSYTDKTEAFF,TGTGCCAGCAGTTACACGGATAAGACTGAAGCTTTCTTT
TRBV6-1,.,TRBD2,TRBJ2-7,CASSPSGSYEQYF,TGTGCCAGCTCTCCTAGCGGGAGCTACGAGCAGTACTTC
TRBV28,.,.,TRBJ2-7,CASHRSSYEQYF,TGTGCCAGCCATCGGAGTTCCTACGAGCAGTACTTC
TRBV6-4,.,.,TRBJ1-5,CASSYSGGSNQPQHF,TGTGCCAGCAGTTACTCGGGCGGTAGCAATCAGCCCCAGCATTTT
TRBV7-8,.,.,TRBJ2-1,CASSLGPGVEQFF,TGTGCCAGCAGCTTAGGCCCCGGTGTTGAGCAGTTCTTC
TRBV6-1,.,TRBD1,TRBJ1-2,CASSSRTGRGYGYTF,TGTGCCAGCAGTTCGCGGACAGGGAGGGGCTATGGCTACACCTTC
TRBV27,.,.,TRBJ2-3,CASSLRYTDTQYF,TGTGCCAGCAGTTTACGTTACACAGATACGCAGTATTTT
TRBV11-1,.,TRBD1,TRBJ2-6,CVAGGGSGANVLTF,TGTGTGGCAGGGGGTGGCTCTGGGGCCAACGTCCTGACTTTC
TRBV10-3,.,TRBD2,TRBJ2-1,CAIMGLAGDNEQFF,TGTGCCATCATGGGACTAGCGGGAGACAATGAGCAGTTCTTC
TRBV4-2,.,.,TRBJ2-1,CASSLFGADEQFF,TGTGCCAGCAGCCTATTTGGGGCGGATGAGCAGTTCTTC
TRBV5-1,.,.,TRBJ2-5,CASSLEQETQYF,TGCGCCAGCAGCTTGGAGCAAGAGACCCAGTACTTC
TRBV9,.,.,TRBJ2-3,CASSVVDDTQYF,TGTGCCAGCAGCGTAGTTGATGATACGCAGTATTTT
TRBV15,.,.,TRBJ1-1,CATSRRTNTEAFF,TGTGCCACCAGCAGGCGGACGAACACTGAAGCTTTCTTT
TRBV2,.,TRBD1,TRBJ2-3,CASSELGQAQDTTDTQYF,TGTGCCAGCAGTGAACTGGGACAGGCCCAGGACACCACAGATACGCAGTATTTT
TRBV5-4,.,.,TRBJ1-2,CASTHGTGDGYTF,TGTGCCAGCACCCACGGGACTGGAGATGGCTACACCTTC
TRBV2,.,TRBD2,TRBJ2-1,CASRATSGGVDEQFF,TGTGCCAGCAGGGCAACTAGCGGGGGGGTCGATGAGCAGTTCTTC
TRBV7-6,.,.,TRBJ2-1,CASSLGGDEQFF,TGTGCCAGCAGCCTAGGGGGGGACGAGCAGTTCTTC
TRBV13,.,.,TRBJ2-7,CASSTRTNYEQYF,TGTGCCAGCAGCACACGTACCAATTACGAGCAGTACTTC
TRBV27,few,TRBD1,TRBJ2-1,CASSLYGTDNNEQFF,TGTGCCAGCAGTTTATACGGGACAGATAACAATGAGCAGTTCTTC
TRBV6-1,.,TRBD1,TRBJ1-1,CASSGQGNTEAFF,TGTGCCAGCAGCGGACAGGGGAACACTGAAGCTTTCTTT
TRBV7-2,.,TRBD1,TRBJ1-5,CASSQGGFNQPQHF,TGTGCCAGCAGCCAGGGGGGTTTTAATCAGCCCCAGCATTTT
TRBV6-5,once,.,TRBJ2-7,CASSYRGPSYEQYF,TGTGCCAGCAGTTACAGAGGGCCCTCCTACGAGCAGTACTTC
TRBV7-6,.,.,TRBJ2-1,CASSPGAGSYNGQFF,TGTGCCAGCAGCCCCGGGGCTGGCTCCTACAATGGGCAGTTCTTC
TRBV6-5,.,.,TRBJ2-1,CASSSPAYNEQFF,TGTGCCAGCAGTTCTCCTGCCTACAATGAGCAGTTCTTC
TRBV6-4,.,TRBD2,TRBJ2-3,CASSAGLAGDTQYF,TGTGCCAGCAGTGCGGGACTAGCGGGGGATACGCAGTATTTT
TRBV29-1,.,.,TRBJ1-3,CSVKQGSGNTIYF,TGCAGCGTTAAACAGGGATCCGGAAACACCATATATTTT
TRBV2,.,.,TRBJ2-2,CASTWRNTGELFF,TGTGCCAGCACCTGGAGGAACACCGGGGAGCTGTTTTTT
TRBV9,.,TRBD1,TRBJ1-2,CASSDQQGADGYTF,TGTGCCAGCAGCGACCAACAGGGGGCGGATGGCTACACCTTC
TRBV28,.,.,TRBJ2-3,CASSPLATDTQYF,TGTGCCAGCAGTCCCCTAGCAACAGATACGCAGTATTTT
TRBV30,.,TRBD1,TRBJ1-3,CAWSVPDRSILNTIYF,TGTGCCTGGAGTGTACCGGACAGGTCTATACTGAACACCATATATTTT
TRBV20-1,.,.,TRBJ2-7,CSARDTSEQYF,TGCAGTGCTAGAGATACGAGCGAGCAGTACTTT
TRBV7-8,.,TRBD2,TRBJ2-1,CASSFTSGGNNEQFF,TGTGCCAGCAGCTTTACTAGCGGGGGGAACAATGAGCAGTTCTTC
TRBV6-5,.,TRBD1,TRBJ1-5,CASSYSQGVQPQHF,TGTGCCAGCAGTTACTCGCAGGGGGTTCAGCCCCAGCATTTT
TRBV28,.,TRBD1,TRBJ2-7,CASSLPGTGFYEQYF,TGTGCCAGCAGTCTCCCCGGGACAGGGTTCTACGAGCAGTACTTC
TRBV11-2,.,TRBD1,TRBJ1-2,CASSPFKGQGPYGYTF,TGTGCCAGCAGCCCATTTAAAGGACAGGGACCCTATGGCTACACCTTC
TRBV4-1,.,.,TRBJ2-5,CASSPEQETQYF,TGCGCCAGCAGCCCGGAGCAAGAGACCCAGTACTTC
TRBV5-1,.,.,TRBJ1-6,CASSLDGGGASSPLHF,TGCGCCAGCAGCTTGGATGGTGGGGGGGCTAGTTCACCCCTCCACTTT
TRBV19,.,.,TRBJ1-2,CATVGAGPIINYGYTF,TGTGCCACCGTGGGAGCGGGCCCCATCATTAACTATGGCTACACCTTC